Following are 5 T cell receptor beta chains from one sample sequenced in a study of PD-1 blockade in classical Hodgkin lymphoma (dated by TCRdb to 2020 to 2022). The time point label here, explained by the study, means: cycle 1 day 1 (C1D1), immediately before nivolumab initiation. Every trial patient had relapsed after autologous stem cell transplantation, and cohorts A, B and C differed in prior brentuximab vedotin exposure. Library prep was done by the immunoSEQ multiplex PCR assay. TCRdb retrieved this table from immuneACCESS and kept in-frame rearrangements only. Not all clones are present; in checked studies, unresolved V genes account for under half, and no reason is known for the remainder. The sample records tens of thousands of clones, 75% to 90% of which are singletons. Jointly, the top ten make up over 14% of the sample. The sample consisted of peripheral blood mononuclear cells (PBMCs), taken at baseline. The receptor source for this set is a human donor with classical Hodgkin lymphoma.

The chain carries TRBV5-1 and TRBJ1-1; D unclear. CDR1 and CDR2 from the germline V gene are SGHRS and YFSETQ. The CDR3 covers 13 residues. V was cut by 0 bases and J by 0 bases, with 3 bases left in between. The CDR3 reads CASSLEVNTEAFF. The CDR3 DNA reads as TGCGCCAGCAGCTTGGAGGTGAACACTGAAGCTTTCTTT. The whole variable domain, remainder taken from reference TRBV5-1 and TRBJ1-1, is KAGVTQTPRYLIKTRGQQVTLSCSPISGHRSVSWYQQTPGQGLQFLFEYFSETQRNKGNFPGRFSGRQFSNSRSEMNVSTLELGDSALYLCASSLEVNTEAFFGQGTRLTVV.

This chain connects TRBV7-9 to TRBJ2-1; maybe TRBD2 (5 bases). V was cut by 1 base and J by 7 bases, with 11 bases left in between. The CDR3 is 14 residues long. The germline gives CDR1 SEHNR, CDR2 FQNEAQ (reference sequence). The chain's CDR3 is CASSLEAPGNEQFF. The CDR3 DNA reads TGTGCCAGCAGCTTAGAAGCTCCGGGGAATGAGCAGTTCTTC.

This chain links TRBV6-5 with TRBJ2-1, with D possibly matching TRBD2 (6 bases). The germline V gene encodes CDR1 MNHEY and CDR2 SVGAGI. CDR3 size: 15 residues. Trimming stripped 2 bases from V and 6 bases from J, with 14 bases between. CDR3 sequence (DNA): TGTGCCAGCAGTTACAGGGCGGGGCTGGGCAATGAGCAGTTCTTC. This gives the protein CASSYRAGLGNEQFF.

V is TRBV30 and J is TRBJ2-1, with a possible D match to TRBD2 (7 bases). The ends were cut back, 2 bases at V and 4 bases at J, with 24 bases in the middle. The CDR3 runs to 18 residues. The germline gives CDR1 GTSNPN, CDR2 SVGIG (reference sequence). DNA for the CDR3: TGTGCCTGGAGTCTCGGAGGAGGTTCGGGGGGCACGTACAATGAGCAGTTCTTC. Its protein is CAWSLGGGSGGTYNEQFF.

J is TRBJ1-2 and V is TRBV5-1; 7 nucleotides match TRBD1. With V trimmed by 4 bases and J by 5 bases, 5 bases remained unmatched. Germline CDR1 reads SGHRS; CDR2 reads YFSETQ. This CDR3 spans 13 amino acids. The CDR3 nucleotides are TGCGCCAGCAGCGTTACAGGGGAATATGGCTACACCTTC. Protein product: CASSVTGEYGYTF. The full variable domain, completed using reference TRBV5-1 and TRBJ1-2, is KAGVTQTPRYLIKTRGQQVTLSCSPISGHRSVSWYQQTPGQGLQFLFEYFSETQRNKGNFPGRFSGRQFSNSRSEMNVSTLELGDSALYLCASSVTGEYGYTFGSGTRLTVV.